This T cell receptor (beta chain) was observed in a study of PD-L1 blockade in urothelial cancer. Study-wide points: A below-median TCR clonality in blood before treatment predicted better survival.

The CDR3 has 13 amino acids. The ends were cut back, 4 bases at V and 1 base at J, with 7 bases in the middle. The germline gives CDR1 LNHDA, CDR2 SQIVND (reference sequence). On this clone itself: Its antigen is not known.

Here immunoSEQ multiplex PCR was the method, and the copy in TCRdb shows in-frame clones only, minus some. The table includes approximately 24,000 clones, approximately 86% detected once. The source of this sequence is a man aged 60 to 69 with urothelial cancer. The rearrangement uses TRBV19 and TRBJ2-5, with D unresolved. Sequenced here: PBMCs, sampled around atezolizumab (anti-PD-L1) treatment. The CDR3 coding sequence is TGTGCCAGTAGTACAGGCCTCCAAGAGACCCAGTACTTC. This codes for CASSTGLQETQYF.